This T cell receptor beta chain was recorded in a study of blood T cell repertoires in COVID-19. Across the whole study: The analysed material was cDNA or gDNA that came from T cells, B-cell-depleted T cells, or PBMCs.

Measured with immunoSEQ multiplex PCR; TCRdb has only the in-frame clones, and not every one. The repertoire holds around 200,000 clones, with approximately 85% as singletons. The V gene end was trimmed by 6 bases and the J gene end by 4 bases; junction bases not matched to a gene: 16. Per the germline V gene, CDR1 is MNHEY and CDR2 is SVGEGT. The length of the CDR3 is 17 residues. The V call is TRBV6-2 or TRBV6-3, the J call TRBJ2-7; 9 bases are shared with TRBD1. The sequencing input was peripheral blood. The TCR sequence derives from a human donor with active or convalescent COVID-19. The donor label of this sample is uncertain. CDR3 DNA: TGTGCCAGCAGCTCCCCCCCGGGACAGGGTACCAATTACGAGCAGTACTTC. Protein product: CASSSPPGQGTNYEQYF.